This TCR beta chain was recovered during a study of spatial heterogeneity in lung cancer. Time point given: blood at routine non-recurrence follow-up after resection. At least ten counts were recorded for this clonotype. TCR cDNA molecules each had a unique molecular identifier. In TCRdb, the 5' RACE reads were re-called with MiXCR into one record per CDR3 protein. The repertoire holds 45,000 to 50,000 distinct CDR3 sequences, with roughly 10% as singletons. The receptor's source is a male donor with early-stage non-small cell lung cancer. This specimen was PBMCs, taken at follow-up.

The CDR3 bases are TGCGCCAGCCGAAGGACACCTCCTCAAGAGACCCAGTACTTC. Translating it yields CASRRTPPQETQYF. The rearrangement joins TRBV5-1 to TRBJ2-5; TRBD1 might be the D (5 bases). V dropped 7 bases and J dropped 2 bases, with 15 bases sitting between them. This CDR3 has 14 amino acids. Germline CDR1 and CDR2: SGHRS and YFSETQ.